This T cell receptor (beta chain) appears in the sequencing data of a study of blood T cell repertoires in COVID-19. This clone was counted a single time. Participant-given clinical history determined each cohort assignment. The ends were cut back, 1 base at V and 6 bases at J, with 17 bases in the middle. CDR1 LGHDT and CDR2 YNNKEL come from the germline V gene (reference sequence). The CDR3 covers 16 residues. Profiled with immunoSEQ multiplex PCR; TCRdb holds only in-frame clones, not every one. The sample has a few hundred thousand clones; 85% to 90% are singletons. This sequence was found in a man younger than 45 who had recovered from COVID-19. The chain couples TRBV3-1 (or the pseudogene TRBV3-2) to TRBJ2-3; D possibly corresponds to TRBD2 (6 bases). The material sequenced was PBMCs or T cells enriched from blood (not recorded which). CDR3 nucleotide sequence: TGTGCCAGCAGCCAAGGTTTATCGGGAGTGGCTGATACGCAGTATTTT. Translated: CASSQGLSGVADTQYF.